Sequencing of this T cell receptor beta chain was carried out in a study of blood T cell repertoires in COVID-19. Living in roughly 25 US areas, the participants were between roughly 18 and 89 years of age. Cohort allocation depended upon clinical history that participants reported. In germline, CDR1 is SGHNT, CDR2 YENEEA. The V end was cut by 6 bases, the J end by 3 bases, with 17 bases between. CDR3 length equals 15 residues. Produced via immunoSEQ multiplex PCR; TCRdb's table is partial and in-frame only. The sample lists fewer than 200,000 clones; 75% to 90% were seen once. The TCR sequence derives from a woman between 50 and 59 years old who had recovered from COVID-19. This chain connects TRBV11-3 to TRBJ1-1, with D possibly matching TRBD1 (6 bases). Sequences were obtained from PBMCs or T cells enriched from blood (not recorded which). CDR3 sequence (DNA): TGTGCCAGCAGACCAGAACAGGGTAGAGACACTGAAGCTTTCTTT. This encodes CASRPEQGRDTEAFF.